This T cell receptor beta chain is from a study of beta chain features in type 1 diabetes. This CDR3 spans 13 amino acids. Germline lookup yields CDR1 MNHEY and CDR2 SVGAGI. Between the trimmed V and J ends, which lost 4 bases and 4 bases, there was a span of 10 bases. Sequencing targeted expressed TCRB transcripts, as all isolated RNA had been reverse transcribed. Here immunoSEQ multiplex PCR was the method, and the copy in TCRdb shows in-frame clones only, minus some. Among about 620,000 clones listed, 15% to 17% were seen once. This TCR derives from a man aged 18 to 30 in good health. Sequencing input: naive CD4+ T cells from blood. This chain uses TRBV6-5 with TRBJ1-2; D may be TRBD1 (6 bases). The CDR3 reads CASSLQGPYGYTF. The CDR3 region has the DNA TGTGCCAGCAGTTTACAGGGTCCCTATGGCTACACCTTC.